The 2 T cell receptor beta chains below all came from one sample that was sequenced in a study of OX40 agonist ivuxolimab in advanced cancers. The repertoire was sequenced with immunoSEQ multiplex PCR; TCRdb's copy has only in-frame clones and lacks some. The top ten hold roughly 1.1% of the sample, which has 90,000 or so clones, roughly 90% seen once. The sequencing here drew on CD4+ or CD8+ T cells sorted from blood, taken in a trial of the OX40 agonist ivuxolimab. The receptor source for this set is an adult with an advanced solid tumor such as melanoma, head and neck, liver or kidney cancer.

The rearrangement uses TRBV28 and TRBJ2-7; unclear D gene. V dropped 3 bases and J dropped 2 bases, with 11 bases sitting between them. This CDR3 contains 14 residues. CDR1 is MDHEN, CDR2 SYDVKM, per germline. CDR3: CASSFFRAPYEQYF. In nucleotides, the CDR3 is TGTGCCAGCAGTTTCTTCCGGGCCCCCTACGAGCAGTACTTC.

The V and J genes are TRBV28 and TRBJ2-7; 8 bases agree with TRBD2. The CDR3 extends over 15 amino acids. After removal of 2 bases from V and 2 bases from J, the junction contained 5 bases not matched to a gene. Germline V lookup: CDR1 MDHEN, CDR2 SYDVKM. The chain's CDR3 is CASSLGGGNTYEQYF. The DNA of the CDR3 is TGTGCCAGCAGTTTAGGCGGGGGGAATACCTACGAGCAGTACTTC.